Below are 9 T cell receptor beta chains sequenced from a single sample in a study of blood T cell repertoires in COVID-19. The method was immunoSEQ multiplex PCR; TCRdb's version includes in-frame clones alone and lacks a portion of them. The sample lists around 110,000 clones, 60% to 85% seen once, with 4.3% in the top ten. The sequencing input was peripheral blood. The receptors were sampled from a man between 65 and 85 years old with acute or convalescent COVID-19.

This clone turned up a few times. The V call is TRBV6-5, the J call TRBJ1-2; D gene unclear. This CDR3 region has 14 residues. The V end was cut by 6 bases, the J end by 5 bases, with 16 bases between. Germline lookup yields CDR1 MNHEY and CDR2 SVGAGI. The CDR3 protein is CASSDPGRGYGYTF. Written as DNA, the CDR3 is TGTGCCAGCAGCGACCCGGGAAGAGGTTATGGCTACACCTTC.

Written as DNA, the CDR3 is TGTGCCAGTAGTAACCAGGGGGACACAGATACGCAGTATTTT. It translates to CASSNQGDTDTQYF. This chain connects TRBV19 to TRBJ2-3; 7 positions match TRBD1. This CDR3 region has 14 residues. The ends lost 4 bases at V and 2 bases at J; junction bases unmatched: 3. In germline, CDR1 is LNHDA, CDR2 SQIVND (reference sequence).

This chain uses TRBV6-7 with TRBJ1-5; tentatively, D is TRBD1 (5 bases). TRBV6-7 falls under the ORF class, with uncertain function. V dropped 3 bases and J dropped 0 bases, with 9 bases sitting between them. The length of the CDR3 is 15 residues. DNA of the CDR3: TGTGCCAGCAGTTATCCAGGGATTAGCAATCAGCCCCAGCATTTT. Its protein product is CASSYPGISNQPQHF.

The table lists this clone with a count of one. The J gene is TRBJ1-1, the V gene TRBV7-9, with no clear D. The V gene's germline CDR1 is SEHNR and CDR2 FQNEAQ (reference sequence). CDR3 length: 15 amino acids. Trimming took 7 bases from V and 4 from J, leaving 19 bases between them. In nucleotides, the CDR3 is TGTGCCAGCACCCCGGTGTCAGCACGGGGCACTGAAGCTTTCTTT. Translating gives CASTPVSARGTEAFF.

This chain uses TRBV18 with TRBJ1-5; maybe TRBD1 (5 bases). The germline V and J ends were trimmed by 2 bases and 7 bases, with 12 bases remaining between them. The germline gives CDR1 KGHSH, CDR2 LQKENI. This CDR3 has 14 residues. The CDR3 here is CASSPNKGSQPQHF. The CDR3 nucleotides are TGTGCCAGCTCACCAAACAAGGGGTCGCAGCCCCAGCATTTT.

This chain uses TRBV19 with TRBJ2-7, with D uncertain. Trimming cost V 3 bases and J 0 bases, with 6 bases left between them. There are 13 residues in the CDR3. CDR1 LNHDA and CDR2 SQIVND come from the germline V gene (reference sequence). Here the CDR3 reads CASSISDSYEQYF. CDR3 sequence (DNA): TGTGCCAGTAGTATTTCAGACTCCTACGAGCAGTACTTC.

This clone is a singleton in its sample. The rearrangement uses TRBV11-1 and TRBJ2-1, with 12 bases aligning to TRBD2. This CDR3 is 16 amino acids long. V was pared by 3 bases and J by 9 bases, with 9 bases of the junction left unmatched. Germline CDR1 and CDR2: SGHAT and FQDESV (reference sequence). CDR3 sequence (DNA): TGTGCCAGCAGCTTCAGTTCTAGCGGGGGGGAGGGTGAGCAGTTCTTC. Translated: CASSFSSSGGEGEQFF.

The chain joins TRBV5-1 to TRBJ1-1; 11 nucleotides align to TRBD1. The germline gives CDR1 SGHRS, CDR2 YFSETQ. This CDR3 comprises 15 residues. J lost 5 bases, V lost 7 bases, and 10 bases had no gene match. The CDR3 is CASALSGTGGTEAFF. The CDR3 coding sequence is TGCGCCAGCGCTCTCTCCGGGACAGGGGGAACTGAAGCTTTCTTT.

CDR3 protein: CASSVEGNEYNEQFF. Here the CDR3 DNA reads TGTGCCAGCAGCGTAGAGGGGAATGAGTACAATGAGCAGTTCTTC. The chain recombines TRBV9 with TRBJ2-1; TRBD1 might be the D (5 bases). Trimming pared 0 bases from V and 4 bases from J, leaving 11 bases between. The germline V gene has CDR1 SGDLS and CDR2 YYNGEE. The CDR3 runs 15 residues.